The 27 T cell receptor beta chains reported below all come from one sample, sequenced in a study of response to subunit inactivated influenza vaccine. TCRdb analysed the RT-PCR reads with MiXCR anew, one entry per CDR3 protein. The sample lists hundreds of thousands of distinct CDR3 sequences, under 9% seen once, with 10% to 15% in the top ten. Sequenced here: PBMCs from blood, sampled around 25 months after vaccination. The receptors stem from a man aged 50 to 75 who received an inactivated influenza vaccine.

In its sample, this clonotype was seen a few times. V gene TRBV12-3 or TRBV12-4 combines with J gene TRBJ2-7; no firm D call. The CDR3 is made up of 14 amino acids. Trimming left V 3 bases short and J 3 bases short, with 12 bases between. The CDR3 loop reads CASSFGRLHYEQYF. In DNA, the CDR3 is TGTGCCAGCAGTTTTGGCAGGCTCCACTACGAGCAGTACTTC.

This clonotype was seen ten or more times. The J gene is TRBJ2-7, the V gene TRBV27; 7 bases are shared with TRBD1. The CDR3 contains 15 residues. Germline-derived CDR1 and CDR2 are MNHEY and SMNVEV (reference sequence). The V gene end was trimmed by 2 bases and the J gene end by 2 bases; junction bases not matched to a gene: 6. CDR3 DNA sequence: TGTGCCAGCAGTTTAAACTACAGGGGTCCCTACGAGCAGTACTTC. It is translated as CASSLNYRGPYEQYF.

This clonotype was seen many times. The rearrangement uses TRBV7-6 and TRBJ2-2; D not certain. This CDR3 has 14 residues. V was shortened by 3 bases and J by 1 base, with 6 bases between the two germline ends. The germline V gene encodes CDR1 SGHVS and CDR2 FNYEAQ. This CDR3 reads CASSLWENTGELFF. In nucleotides, the CDR3 is TGTGCCAGCAGCTTGTGGGAGAACACCGGGGAGCTGTTTTTT.

This chain uses TRBV7-3 with TRBJ1-1, with TRBD1 as a possible D gene (5 bases). Germline assignment: CDR1 SGHTA and CDR2 FQGTGA. The V gene lost 4 bases and the J gene lost 5 bases, with 17 bases spanning the gap. The CDR3 covers 15 residues. CDR3 in DNA: TGTGCCAGCAGCTCTGGCCCAGGGCGAGGAACTGAAGCTTTCTTT. It specifies CASSSGPGRGTEAFF.

This clonotype came up many times. The chain has TRBV7-9 and TRBJ2-1; D is uncertain. Trimming left V 7 bases short and J 3 bases short, with 7 bases between. The length of the CDR3 is 12 residues. Germline-derived CDR1 and CDR2 are SEHNR and FQNEAQ (reference sequence). The CDR3 nucleotides read TGTGCCAGCACCCTAGACTACAATGAGCAGTTCTTC. It is translated as CASTLDYNEQFF.

This clonotype was recorded at least ten times. The CDR3 region is CASSYSALAVSYNEQFF. DNA for the CDR3: TGTGCCAGCAGTTACTCGGCTCTAGCGGTCTCCTACAATGAGCAGTTCTTC. The chain links TRBV6-5 to TRBJ2-1, with 7 bases that match TRBD2. This CDR3 region has 17 residues. V shed 0 bases, J shed 0 bases, and the junction held 5 bases outside the gene matches. Germline lookup yields CDR1 MNHEY and CDR2 SVGAGI.

In this sample, this clonotype turned up a few times. V is TRBV18 and J is TRBJ2-3; D gene unclear. Trimming cost V 2 bases and J 4 bases, with 4 bases left between them. Germline loops: CDR1 KGHSH, CDR2 LQKENI. This CDR3 has 12 residues. CDR3: CASSPEPDTQYF. The CDR3 DNA follows: TGTGCCAGCTCACCAGAGCCAGATACGCAGTATTTT.

This clonotype was seen more than once but under ten times. The V call is TRBV19, the J call TRBJ2-2, with 12 bases identical to TRBD2. Germline CDR1 is LNHDA and CDR2 is SQIVND (reference sequence). The J segment lost 4 bases and the V segment lost 3 bases, leaving 9 bases of the junction unmatched. The CDR3 covers 18 residues. The CDR3 DNA sequence: TGTGCCAGTAGTATTGTCGCGCCGGGACTAGCGGGCACCGGGGAGCTGTTTTTT. It encodes CASSIVAPGLAGTGELFF.

This clonotype was seen repeatedly, ten times or more. J is TRBJ2-3 and V is TRBV7-9; no clear D. This CDR3 is 14 amino acids long. Trimming stripped 5 bases from V and 2 bases from J, with 11 bases between. Germline loops: CDR1 SEHNR, CDR2 FQNEAQ (reference sequence). The CDR3 region has the DNA TGTGCCAGCAGCGGCAGGTACTACACAGATACGCAGTATTTT. Protein sequence: CASSGRYYTDTQYF. The entire variable domain, with the rest obtained from reference TRBV7-9 and TRBJ2-3, is as follows: DTGVSQNPRHKITKRGQNVTFRCDPISEHNRLYWYRQTLGQGPEFLTYFQNEAQLEKSRLLSDRFSAERPKGSFSTLEIQRTEQGDSAMYLCASSGRYYTDTQYFGPGTRLTVL.

The chain has TRBV5-4 and TRBJ2-1; tentatively, D is TRBD2 (5 bases). The V end was cut by 4 bases, the J end by 16 bases, with 15 bases between. The germline V gene encodes CDR1 SGHNT and CDR2 YYREEE (reference sequence). The CDR3 has 11 amino acids. This chain's CDR3 is CASSQSTRLFF. CDR3 nucleotide sequence: TGTGCCAGCAGCCAGTCAACTAGGTTATTCTTC.

This clonotype was recorded many times. The V and J genes are TRBV7-2 and TRBJ2-7, with D possibly TRBD1 on 6 matching bases. V was shortened by 1 base and J by 2 bases, with 12 bases between the two germline ends. The CDR3 loop spans 15 amino acids. The V gene's germline CDR1 is SGHTA and CDR2 FQGNSA. CDR3 amino acids: CASSLDRALTYEQYF. CDR3 sequence (DNA): TGTGCCAGCAGCTTAGACAGGGCTCTTACCTACGAGCAGTACTTC.

This chain connects TRBV6-2 or TRBV6-3 to TRBJ2-7; the match to TRBD2 covers 11 bases. With V trimmed by 5 bases and J by 4 bases, 10 bases remained unmatched. From germline, CDR1 is MNHEY and CDR2 SVGEGT. This CDR3 spans 16 amino acids. DNA for the CDR3: TGTGCCAGCAGTCAAAGATCCGGGACTAGCGGTTACGAGCAGTACTTC. Its translation: CASSQRSGTSGYEQYF.

V is TRBV10-2 and J is TRBJ1-1; possible D gene TRBD1, 5 bases. Trimming took 3 bases from V and 6 from J, leaving 23 bases between them. The CDR3 length is 17 residues. Germline lookup yields CDR1 WSHSY and CDR2 SAAADI. The CDR3 spells CASSDPGPLSIEAEAFF. The DNA for the CDR3 is TGCGCCAGCAGTGACCCGGGACCTTTGTCTATAGAGGCTGAAGCTTTCTTT.

In this sample, this clonotype turned up many times. V is TRBV12-3 or TRBV12-4 and J is TRBJ1-2; 7 bases are shared with TRBD1. This CDR3 region has 13 residues. V shed 6 bases and J 4 bases; nucleotides not matched to a gene: 5. CDR3 DNA: TGTGCCAGCAGGACCGGGACAGCCTATGGCTACACCTTC. It specifies CASRTGTAYGYTF.

This clonotype was observed many times. V is TRBV29-1 and J is TRBJ2-1, with a weak D call TRBD2 (5 bases). CDR3 length equals 14 residues. Germline-derived CDR1 and CDR2 are SQVTM and ANQGSEA. V was pared by 5 bases and J by 10 bases, with 21 bases between. The CDR3 spells CSVIRGSPGGEQFF. The CDR3 DNA reads TGCAGCGTTATCCGGGGATCACCCGGTGGGGAGCAGTTCTTC.

This clonotype was counted a few times. The chain recombines TRBV12-3 or TRBV12-4 with TRBJ2-1; unclear D gene. This CDR3 comprises 11 residues. The V end lost 3 bases, the J end lost 9 bases, and 6 bases lay between the germline ends. The chain's CDR3 is CASSFDLEQFF. For the CDR3, the DNA is TGTGCCAGCAGTTTCGACCTTGAGCAGTTCTTC.

This clonotype was found a few times. V is TRBV4-1 and J is TRBJ2-7, with D possibly TRBD1 on 5 matching bases. This CDR3 contains 17 residues. V lost 4 bases to trimming and J lost 2 bases, with 21 bases between them. Germline V gene lookup returns CDR1 MGHRA and CDR2 YSYEKL. The CDR3 nucleotides read TGCGCCAGCAGCCTTCATCCTTCCAGGGATATAACCTACGAGCAGTACTTC. Amino acid sequence: CASSLHPSRDITYEQYF.

This clonotype showed up just a few times. The genes are TRBV10-3 and TRBJ1-2; 9 bases fit TRBD1. Germline lookup yields CDR1 ENHRY and CDR2 SYGVKD. This CDR3 comprises 14 residues. The V segment lost 5 bases and the J segment 1 base; nucleotides outside the gene matches: 2. CDR3 sequence reads: CAISWDRDNYGYTF. The CDR3 bases are TGTGCCATCAGTTGGGACAGGGATAACTATGGCTACACCTTC.

In this sample, this clonotype turned up a few times. V gene TRBV7-2 combines with J gene TRBJ2-5, with a tentative D call TRBD2 (5 bases). Trimming shortened V by 2 bases and J by 5 bases, and 12 bases separated the two germline ends. CDR1 is SGHTA and CDR2 is FQGNSA in the germline V gene. The CDR3 length is 14 residues. CDR3 loop: CASSLRGLGETQYF. The CDR3 coding sequence is TGTGCCAGCAGCTTACGAGGGCTGGGGGAGACCCAGTACTTC.

The rearrangement links TRBV28 to TRBJ2-3; the match to TRBD1 covers 8 bases. From germline, CDR1 is MDHEN and CDR2 SYDVKM. The J segment lost 2 bases and the V segment lost 6 bases, leaving 13 bases of the junction unmatched. This CDR3 contains 17 residues. The CDR3 region has the DNA TGTGCCAGCAGCCAACTAATTACAGGGGGTCACACAGATACGCAGTATTTT. Its translation is CASSQLITGGHTDTQYF.

In this sample, this clonotype turned up a few times. The chain combines TRBV29-1 with TRBJ2-7; 10 positions match TRBD2. Germline assignment: CDR1 SQVTM and CDR2 ANQGSEA. The CDR3 has 13 residues. J lost 5 bases, V lost 6 bases, and 7 bases had no gene match. The CDR3 region is CSVKREGRNEQYF. CDR3 DNA: TGCAGCGTCAAGCGGGAGGGGAGGAACGAGCAGTACTTC.

In its sample, this clonotype was seen once. A clone one base away is much larger, so this may be a read error. The chain recombines TRBV3-1 with TRBJ2-1; D is possibly TRBD2 (6 bases). CDR1 LGHDT and CDR2 YNNKEL come from the germline V gene (reference sequence). This CDR3 region has 14 residues. The DNA for the CDR3 is TGTGCCAGCAGCGAAGCGACTAGAAATAATGAGCAGTTATTC. It yields the protein CASSEATRNNEQLF.

This clonotype showed up many times. This chain uses TRBV6-1 with TRBJ1-5; no reliable D call. V was shortened by 2 bases and J by 5 bases, with 13 bases between the two germline ends. This CDR3 comprises 15 residues. Germline CDR1 is MNHNS and CDR2 is SASEGT. CDR3 sequence reads: CASSEFGKQDQPQHF. The CDR3 nucleotides read TGTGCCAGCAGTGAATTCGGCAAACAAGATCAGCCCCAGCATTTT.

This clonotype was detected a few times. The CDR3 loop reads CSARADRTDTQYF. CDR3 in DNA: TGCAGTGCTAGAGCGGACCGCACAGATACGCAGTATTTT. The rearrangement joins TRBV20-1 to TRBJ2-3; D call uncertain. Germline values: CDR1 DFQATT, CDR2 SNEGSKA (reference sequence). Trimming removed 1 base at V and 1 base at J, with 6 bases between. CDR3 length equals 13 residues.

This chain links TRBV6-2 or TRBV6-3 with TRBJ2-7, with D perhaps TRBD1 (6 bases). Germline CDR1 and CDR2: MNHEY and SVGEGT. The CDR3 loop spans 13 amino acids. V lost 6 bases, J lost 2 bases, and 11 bases lay in between. The CDR3 DNA reads as TGTGCCAGCAGACCCGACAGGACCTACGAGCAGTACTTC. Residues: CASRPDRTYEQYF.

This clonotype was seen only a few times. The rearrangement joins TRBV20-1 to TRBJ2-2; 10 bases are a match to TRBD2. Germline CDR1 and CDR2: DFQATT and SNEGSKA (reference sequence). The trim removed 4 bases at V and 7 bases at J, leaving 15 bases unmatched. This CDR3 has 17 residues. Here the CDR3 DNA reads TGCAGTGCTACCAAAACTAGCGGGATAGTCTGGGGCGGGGAGCTGTTTTTT. Translated, it gives CSATKTSGIVWGGELFF.

Ten or more counts support this clonotype. The chain carries TRBV6-5 and TRBJ2-1; TRBD2 might be the D (5 bases). CDR1 is MNHEY and CDR2 is SVGAGI in the germline V gene. The CDR3 sequence is 12 residues long. The ends were cut back, 2 bases at V and 9 bases at J, with 8 bases in the middle. This CDR3 reads CASSYGSTEQFF. The CDR3, as DNA: TGTGCCAGCAGTTACGGGAGTACTGAGCAGTTCTTC.